The clone carrying this T cell receptor beta chain was seen at least ten times. Antigen unknown. The CDR3 extends over 15 amino acids. Looked up from germline, CDR1 is KGHSH and CDR2 is LQKENI. V trimming: 3 bases; J trimming: 3 bases; junction bases outside the gene matches: 4. The TCR library protocol was used to attach unique molecular identifiers. These identifiers were attached to individual cDNA molecules. Each CDR3 protein is one row after TCRdb ran MiXCR on the 5' RACE reads. The sample has more than 95,000 distinct CDR3 sequences, 14% to 15% seen once. These data belong to a study of early T cells in non-severe SARS-CoV-2 infection. Overall study: Sequencing was performed on bulk RNA from unsorted whole blood, leaving chains unpaired.

Findings of the study overall: CD4 and private specificities were missed by VDJdb matching, which favored anti-spike CD8 responses.

The clonotype originates from an adult who was a healthcare worker with PCR-confirmed SARS-CoV-2 infection or an uninfected control (not recorded which). The V call is TRBV18, the J call TRBJ2-1, with 8 nucleotides matching TRBD2. Sequenced sample: whole blood. The CDR3 nucleotides are TGTGCCAGCTCACCCGGGCGGGGGGACTACAATGAGCAGTTCTTC. Amino acid sequence: CASSPGRGDYNEQFF. The entire variable domain, with the rest obtained from reference TRBV18 and TRBJ2-1, is as follows: NAGVMQNPRHLVRRRGQEARLRCSPMKGHSHVYWYRQLPEEGLKFMVYLQKENIIDESGMPKERFSAEFPKEGPSILRIQQVVRGDSAAYFCASSPGRGDYNEQFFGPGTRLTVL.